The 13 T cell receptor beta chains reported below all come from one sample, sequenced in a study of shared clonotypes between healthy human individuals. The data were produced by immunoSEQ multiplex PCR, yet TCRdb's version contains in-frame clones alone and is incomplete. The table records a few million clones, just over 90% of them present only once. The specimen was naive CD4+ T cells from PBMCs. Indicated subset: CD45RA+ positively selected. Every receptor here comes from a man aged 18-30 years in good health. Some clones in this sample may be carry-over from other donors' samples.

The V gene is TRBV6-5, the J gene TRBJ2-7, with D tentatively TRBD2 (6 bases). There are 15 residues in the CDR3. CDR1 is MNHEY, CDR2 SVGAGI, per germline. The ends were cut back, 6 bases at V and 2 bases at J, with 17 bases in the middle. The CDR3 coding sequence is TGTGCCAGCAGAAACACGGGAGTATGGACCTACGAGCAGTACTTC. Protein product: CASRNTGVWTYEQYF.

The CDR3 nucleotides read TGCGCCAGCAGCCAACGGCTAGCGGGAGTGGGCTACGAGCAGTACTTC. This sequence encodes CASSQRLAGVGYEQYF. The V and J genes are TRBV4-3 and TRBJ2-7; 10 positions agree with TRBD2. The V and J ends lost 2 bases and 3 bases, in that order; junction bases with no gene match: 7. This CDR3 has 16 amino acids. From germline, CDR1 is LGHNA and CDR2 YSLEER.

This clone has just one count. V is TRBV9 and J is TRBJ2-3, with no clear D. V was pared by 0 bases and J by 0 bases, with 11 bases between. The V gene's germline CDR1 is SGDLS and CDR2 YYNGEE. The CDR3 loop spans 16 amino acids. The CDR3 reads CASSVVPQSSTDTQYF. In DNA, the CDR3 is TGTGCCAGCAGCGTAGTCCCCCAGTCGAGCACAGATACGCAGTATTTT.

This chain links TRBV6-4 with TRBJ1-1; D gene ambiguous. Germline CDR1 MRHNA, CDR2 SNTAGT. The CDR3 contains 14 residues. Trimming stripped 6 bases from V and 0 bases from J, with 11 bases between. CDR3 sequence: CASREVGMNTEAFF. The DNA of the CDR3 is TGTGCCAGCAGAGAGGTGGGCATGAACACTGAAGCTTTCTTT.

The CDR3 region is CASSTPGQGEAFF. The CDR3 nucleotides are TGTGCCAGCAGTACCCCGGGACAGGGGGAAGCTTTCTTT. The chain couples TRBV28 to TRBJ1-1, with TRBD1 matching over 10 bases. Germline trimming cut 5 bases from V and 8 bases from J; bases unmatched to any gene: 5. Germline CDR1 MDHEN, CDR2 SYDVKM. CDR3 length: 13 residues.

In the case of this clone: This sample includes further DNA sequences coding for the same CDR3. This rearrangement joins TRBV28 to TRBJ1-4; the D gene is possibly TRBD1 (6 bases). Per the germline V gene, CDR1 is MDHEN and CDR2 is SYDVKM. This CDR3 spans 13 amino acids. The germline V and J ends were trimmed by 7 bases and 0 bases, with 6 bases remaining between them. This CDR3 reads CASNRATNEKLFF. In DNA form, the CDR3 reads TGTGCCAGCAACAGGGCAACTAATGAAAAACTGTTTTTT.

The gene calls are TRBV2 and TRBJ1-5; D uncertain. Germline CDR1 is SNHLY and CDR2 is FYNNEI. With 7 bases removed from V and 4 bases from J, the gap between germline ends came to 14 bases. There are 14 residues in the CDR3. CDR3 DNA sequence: TGTGCCAGCAAACCGGGATGGGCGAATCAGCCCCAGCATTTT. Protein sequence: CASKPGWANQPQHF. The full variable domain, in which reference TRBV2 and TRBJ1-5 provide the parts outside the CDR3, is EPEVTQTPSHQVTQMGQEVILRCVPISNHLYFYWYRQILGQKVEFLVSFYNNEISEKSEIFDDQFSVERPDGSNFTLKIRSTKLEDSAMYFCASKPGWANQPQHFGDGTRLSIL.

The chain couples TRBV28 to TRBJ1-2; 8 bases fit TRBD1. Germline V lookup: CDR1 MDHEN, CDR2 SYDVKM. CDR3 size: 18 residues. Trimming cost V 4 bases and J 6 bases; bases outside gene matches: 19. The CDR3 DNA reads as TGTGCCAGCAGTTCCCCCGGACAGGGAATAATTATGAGCGATGGCTACACCTTC. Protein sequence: CASSSPGQGIIMSDGYTF.

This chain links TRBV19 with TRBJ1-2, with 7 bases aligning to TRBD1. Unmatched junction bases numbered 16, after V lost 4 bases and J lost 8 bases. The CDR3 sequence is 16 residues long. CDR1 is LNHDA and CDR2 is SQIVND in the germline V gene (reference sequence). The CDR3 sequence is CASSSPQTTGQGGYTF. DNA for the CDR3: TGTGCCAGTAGTAGCCCCCAGACGACAGGGCAGGGCGGCTACACCTTC. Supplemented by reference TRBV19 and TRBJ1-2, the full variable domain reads DGGITQSPKYLFRKEGQNVTLSCEQNLNHDAMYWYRQDPGQGLRLIYYSQIVNDFQKGDIAEGYSVSREKKESFPLTVTSAQKNPTAFYLCASSSPQTTGQGGYTFGSGTRLTVV.

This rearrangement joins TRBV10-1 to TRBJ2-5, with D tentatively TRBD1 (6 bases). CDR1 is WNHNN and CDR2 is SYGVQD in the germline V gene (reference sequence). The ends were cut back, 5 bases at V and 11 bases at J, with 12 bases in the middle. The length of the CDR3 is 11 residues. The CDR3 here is CASSSGTQQYF. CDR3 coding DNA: TGCGCCAGCAGTTCCGGGACACAGCAGTACTTC.

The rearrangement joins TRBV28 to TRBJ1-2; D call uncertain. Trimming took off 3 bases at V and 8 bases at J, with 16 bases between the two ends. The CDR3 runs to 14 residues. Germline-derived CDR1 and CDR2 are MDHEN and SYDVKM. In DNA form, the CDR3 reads TGTGCCAGCAGTTTCGACCCGGTGGAGGAGGGCTACACCTTC. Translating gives CASSFDPVEEGYTF.

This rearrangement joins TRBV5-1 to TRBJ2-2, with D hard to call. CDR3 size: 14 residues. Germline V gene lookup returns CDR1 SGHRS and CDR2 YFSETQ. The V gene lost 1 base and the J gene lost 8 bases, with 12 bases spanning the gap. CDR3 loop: CASSLYGEEGELFF. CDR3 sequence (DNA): TGCGCCAGCAGCTTGTATGGAGAGGAGGGGGAGCTGTTTTTT.

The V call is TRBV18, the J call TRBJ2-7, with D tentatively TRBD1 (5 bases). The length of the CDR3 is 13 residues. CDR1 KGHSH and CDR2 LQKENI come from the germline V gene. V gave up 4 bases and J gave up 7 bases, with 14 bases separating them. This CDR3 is CASSLPSGWEQYF. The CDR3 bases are TGTGCCAGCTCACTCCCGTCAGGGTGGGAGCAGTACTTC.